Presented here are 31 T cell receptor beta chains from one specimen sequenced in a study of blood T cell repertoires in COVID-19. TCRdb's copy holds only in-frame clones and misses some; the assay was immunoSEQ multiplex PCR. The data hold hundreds of thousands of clones, with roughly 79% observed a single time. Sequencing was performed on peripheral blood. These receptors were taken from an elderly woman with COVID-19, enrolled during active disease.

The chain couples TRBV3-1 (or the pseudogene TRBV3-2) to TRBJ1-2; D possibly corresponds to TRBD1 (5 bases). V was shortened by 0 bases and J by 8 bases, with 13 bases between the two germline ends. CDR3 length equals 14 residues. Per germline, CDR1 LGHDT and CDR2 YNNKEL (reference sequence). DNA for the CDR3: TGTGCCAGCAGCCAAGATGCAAAGGGGCACGGCTACACCTTC. Its protein is CASSQDAKGHGYTF.

The chain has TRBV9 and TRBJ2-3; TRBD2 matches 7 bases. CDR3 size: 15 residues. The germline gives CDR1 SGDLS, CDR2 YYNGEE. Trimming at V came to 2 bases and at J to 3 bases, leaving 6 bases not matched to a gene. CDR3 sequence (DNA): TGTGCCAGCAGCGTCGAGGGGAGGGTTACAGATACGCAGTATTTT. Translation: CASSVEGRVTDTQYF. The variable domain in full, with the rest retrieved from reference TRBV9 and TRBJ2-3, is DSGVTQTPKHLITATGQRVTLRCSPRSGDLSVYWYQQSLDQGLQFLIQYYNGEERAKGNILERFSAQQFPDLHSELNLSSLELGDSALYFCASSVEGRVTDTQYFGPGTRLTVL.

The J gene is TRBJ2-7, the V gene TRBV5-1; maybe TRBD1 (6 bases). The ends were cut back, 3 bases at V and 0 bases at J, with 16 bases in the middle. Germline V gene lookup returns CDR1 SGHRS and CDR2 YFSETQ. The CDR3 is 16 amino acids. The CDR3 DNA reads TGCGCCAGCAGCTCATTCCCGGGCAGGGGCTCCTACGAGCAGTACTTC. Its translation: CASSSFPGRGSYEQYF.

V usage is TRBV27 and J usage is TRBJ1-1, with D possibly matching TRBD1 (5 bases). The CDR3 contains 17 residues. CDR1 and CDR2 (germline): MNHEY, SMNVEV (reference sequence). The ends were cut back, 5 bases at V and 6 bases at J, with 25 bases in the middle. For the CDR3, the DNA is TGTGCCAGCAGTCGATTCCGGGACTCAGTTCTAGCGGCTGAAGCTTTCTTT. Translating it yields CASSRFRDSVLAAEAFF.

The rearrangement joins TRBV3-1 (or the pseudogene TRBV3-2) to TRBJ1-1; the D gene is possibly TRBD1 (5 bases). The CDR3 spans 14 residues. Between the trimmed V and J ends, which lost 4 bases and 5 bases, there was a span of 14 bases. Per germline, CDR1 LGHDT and CDR2 YNNKEL (reference sequence). CDR3 amino acids: CASSPAWEGTEAFF. The DNA of the CDR3 is TGTGCCAGCAGCCCAGCGTGGGAGGGGACTGAAGCTTTCTTT.

The chain has TRBV4-1 and TRBJ1-2; D gene unclear. Germline-derived CDR1 and CDR2 are MGHRA and YSYEKL. Trimming pared 0 bases from V and 5 bases from J, leaving 13 bases between. The CDR3 extends over 15 amino acids. CDR3 region: CASSQDRRGSYGYTF. In DNA form, the CDR3 reads TGCGCCAGCAGCCAAGATCGTCGCGGATCTTATGGCTACACCTTC.

The chain is built from TRBV24-1 and TRBJ2-2, with 7 nucleotides matching TRBD1. The germline V gene encodes CDR1 KGHDR and CDR2 SFDVKD. V dropped 4 bases and J dropped 6; count of bases not matched to a gene: 13. The CDR3 runs to 17 residues. The CDR3 sequence is CATSDPRDRRVSGELFF. The CDR3 nucleotides are TGTGCCACCAGTGACCCCCGGGACAGAAGGGTCTCCGGGGAGCTGTTTTTT.

V usage is TRBV28 and J usage is TRBJ1-2, with a tentative D call TRBD1 (6 bases). Germline V gives CDR1 MDHEN, CDR2 SYDVKM. The V end lost 5 bases, the J end lost 7 bases, and 11 bases lay between the germline ends. The CDR3 totals 12 residues. CDR3 in amino acids: CASSVRGGGYTF. The CDR3 region has the DNA TGTGCCAGCAGTGTCAGGGGTGGTGGCTACACCTTC.

The CDR3 DNA reads TGTGCCAGCAGATCCTCCACAGGGTATGAGCAGTTCTTC. Translating it yields CASRSSTGYEQFF. The chain carries TRBV12-3 or TRBV12-4 and TRBJ2-1, with D perhaps TRBD1 (6 bases). This CDR3 is built from 13 residues. Between the trimmed V and J ends, which lost 6 bases and 8 bases, there was a span of 14 bases.

This chain connects TRBV7-2 to TRBJ2-5; D may be TRBD2 (5 bases). Trimming took off 0 bases at V and 2 bases at J, with 13 bases between the two ends. The germline gives CDR1 SGHTA, CDR2 FQGNSA. This CDR3 has 16 amino acids. The chain's CDR3 is CASSLALWTAQETQYF. The CDR3 DNA is TGTGCCAGCAGCTTAGCTCTCTGGACTGCTCAAGAGACCCAGTACTTC.

The CDR3: CASSASTKNIQYF. The CDR3 DNA sequence: TGTGCCAGCAGTGCGAGCACCAAAAACATTCAGTACTTC. V usage is TRBV2 and J usage is TRBJ2-4; D not certain. V lost 4 bases to trimming and J lost 2 bases, with 6 bases between them. Germline values: CDR1 SNHLY, CDR2 FYNNEI. The CDR3 runs to 13 residues.

The J gene is TRBJ2-2, the V gene TRBV5-1, with D perhaps TRBD2 (6 bases). Germline V CDR1 and CDR2: SGHRS, YFSETQ. The V end was cut by 5 bases, the J end by 0 bases, with 11 bases between. This CDR3 spans 15 amino acids. The chain's CDR3 is CASRPGLTNTGELFF. In nucleotides, the CDR3 is TGCGCCAGCAGACCCGGACTAACGAACACCGGGGAGCTGTTTTTT.

The chain links TRBV6-5 to TRBJ2-7, with 9 bases lining up with TRBD1. Germline V CDR1 and CDR2: MNHEY, SVGAGI. This CDR3 comprises 14 residues. V lost 6 bases to trimming and J lost 3 bases; unmatched junction nucleotides: 6. Here the CDR3 reads CASRPGQGIYEQYF. The CDR3 DNA sequence: TGTGCCAGCAGGCCGGGACAGGGTATCTACGAGCAGTACTTC.

The chain has TRBV11-1 and TRBJ2-3; 7 nucleotides align to TRBD2. Germline V gives CDR1 SGHAT, CDR2 FQDESV (reference sequence). V was clipped by 1 base and J by 7 bases; unmatched bases: 8. This CDR3 is built from 15 residues. The CDR3 loop is CASSLEWRGKNTQYF. The CDR3 DNA reads TGTGCCAGCAGCTTAGAATGGCGGGGGAAAAATACGCAGTATTTT.

The CDR3 protein is CASTRQGLSSYEQYF. The CDR3 region has the DNA TGTGCCAGCACCAGACAGGGGTTAAGCTCCTACGAGCAGTACTTC. The gene calls are TRBV28 and TRBJ2-7, with 8 bases matching TRBD1. V dropped 7 bases and J dropped 0; count of bases not matched to a gene: 8. This CDR3 is built from 15 residues. Germline V gene data show CDR1 as MDHEN and CDR2 as SYDVKM. Complete variable domain (other parts from reference TRBV28 and TRBJ2-7): DVKVTQSSRYLVKRTGEKVFLECVQDMDHENMFWYRQDPGLGLRLIYFSYDVKMKEKGDIPEGYSVSREKKERFSLILESASTNQTSMYLCASTRQGLSSYEQYFGPGTRLTVT.

Here the CDR3 reads CASSYGGTDTQYF. The DNA for the CDR3 is TGTGCCAGCAGTTACGGGGGCACAGATACGCAGTATTTT. The chain has TRBV5-4 and TRBJ2-3, with a weak D call TRBD2 (5 bases). The germline V and J ends were trimmed by 5 bases and 1 base, with 8 bases remaining between them. The germline V gene encodes CDR1 SGHNT and CDR2 YYREEE (reference sequence). This CDR3 region has 13 residues.

The CDR3 loop is CASSRQGVQDEQYF. The CDR3 coding sequence is TGTGCCAGCAGCCGACAGGGGGTTCAGGACGAGCAGTACTTC. V usage is TRBV3-1 (or the pseudogene TRBV3-2) and J usage is TRBJ2-7, with 9 bases lining up with TRBD1. Germline V lookup: CDR1 LGHDT, CDR2 YNNKEL (reference sequence). This CDR3 region has 14 residues. V lost 4 bases and J lost 5; bases outside the gene matches: 6.

V is TRBV30 and J is TRBJ1-1; TRBD1 matches 7 bases. V trimming: 3 bases; J trimming: 2 bases; junction bases outside the gene matches: 6. Germline-derived CDR1 and CDR2 are GTSNPN and SVGIG (reference sequence). The CDR3 is 14 amino acids. CDR3 protein: CAWRRDRVNTEAFF. CDR3 nucleotide sequence: TGTGCCTGGAGGAGAGACAGGGTCAACACTGAAGCTTTCTTT.

This chain uses TRBV5-1 with TRBJ1-2, with 11 bases lining up with TRBD1. This CDR3 contains 16 residues. Germline V gives CDR1 SGHRS, CDR2 YFSETQ. V lost 4 bases to trimming and J lost 4 bases; unmatched junction nucleotides: 9. The chain's CDR3 is CASSQSQGQGVYGYTF. Here the CDR3 DNA reads TGCGCCAGCAGCCAGTCCCAGGGACAGGGGGTCTATGGCTACACCTTC.

This clone was counted a few times. The CDR3 region is CASSQVLAGGEGNEQYF. The DNA of the CDR3 is TGTGCCAGCAGCCAAGTGCTAGCGGGAGGAGAGGGAAACGAGCAGTACTTC. The chain is built from TRBV4-2 and TRBJ2-7; 11 bases map to TRBD2. This CDR3 spans 17 amino acids. Germline V CDR1 and CDR2: LGHNA, YNFKEQ. Trimming took 1 base from V and 5 from J; bases not matched to a gene: 10.

CDR3 in amino acids: CASIFSGDKKTQYF. CDR3 DNA sequence: TGTGCCAGCATTTTTAGCGGGGACAAGAAGACCCAGTACTTC. The chain links TRBV6-6 to TRBJ2-5; 8 bases are a match to TRBD2. Germline assignment: CDR1 MNHNY and CDR2 SVGAGI (reference sequence). CDR3 length equals 14 residues. V lost 7 bases, J lost 6 bases, and 10 bases stayed unmatched.

The V gene is TRBV10-3, the J gene TRBJ1-4; D possibly corresponds to TRBD1 (5 bases). CDR1 and CDR2 (germline): ENHRY, SYGVKD. The CDR3 runs to 16 residues. V lost 0 bases and J 8 bases, leaving 16 bases between the germline ends. The CDR3 reads CAISESAGGEREKLFF. CDR3 bases: TGTGCCATCAGTGAGTCTGCGGGAGGGGAACGAGAAAAACTGTTTTTT.

The rearrangement uses TRBV5-1 and TRBJ1-4; a possible D gene is TRBD1 (5 bases). V lost 1 base and J 1 base, leaving 11 bases between the germline ends. The CDR3 loop spans 16 amino acids. Germline V lookup: CDR1 SGHRS, CDR2 YFSETQ. The CDR3 loop is CASSLSGGGTNEKLFF. The CDR3 DNA reads TGCGCCAGCAGCTTGAGCGGGGGAGGAACTAATGAAAAACTGTTTTTT.

This clone was recorded a few times. V is TRBV5-1 and J is TRBJ1-3, with no clear D. This CDR3 has 15 amino acids. Trimming took 0 bases from V and 2 from J, leaving 9 bases between them. The germline V gene has CDR1 SGHRS and CDR2 YFSETQ. In DNA, the CDR3 is TGCGCCAGCAGCTTGGGGGTTGACACTGGAAACACCATATATTTT. Its protein product is CASSLGVDTGNTIYF. Supplemented by reference TRBV5-1 and TRBJ1-3, the full variable domain reads KAGVTQTPRYLIKTRGQQVTLSCSPISGHRSVSWYQQTPGQGLQFLFEYFSETQRNKGNFPGRFSGRQFSNSRSEMNVSTLELGDSALYLCASSLGVDTGNTIYFGEGSWLTVV.

The chain recombines TRBV7-2 with TRBJ2-1; 9 nucleotides line up with TRBD2. The germline V gene has CDR1 SGHTA and CDR2 FQGNSA. The ends lost 6 bases at V and 1 base at J; junction bases unmatched: 7. CDR3 size: 16 residues. The CDR3 loop is CASSYSGRGSYNEQFF. DNA of the CDR3: TGTGCCAGCAGTTATAGCGGGAGAGGATCCTACAATGAGCAGTTCTTC.

The CDR3 sequence: CASSLGPQGGAYNSPLHF. In DNA form, the CDR3 reads TGCGCCAGCAGCTTGGGCCCACAGGGGGGAGCCTATAATTCACCCCTCCACTTT. The chain recombines TRBV5-1 with TRBJ1-6, with TRBD1 identical over 8 bases. The CDR3 has 18 amino acids. V was clipped by 0 bases and J by 2 bases; unmatched bases: 7. The V gene's germline CDR1 is SGHRS and CDR2 YFSETQ.

The V and J genes are TRBV2 and TRBJ2-1; TRBD1 is a possible D gene (6 bases). This CDR3 has 13 amino acids. Between the trimmed V and J ends, which lost 6 bases and 4 bases, there was a span of 10 bases. CDR1 and CDR2 from the germline V gene are SNHLY and FYNNEI. This CDR3 reads CASSAGQYNEQFF. CDR3 sequence (DNA): TGTGCCAGCAGCGCAGGACAGTACAATGAGCAGTTCTTC.

V usage is TRBV5-1 and J usage is TRBJ1-1, with 7 bases matching TRBD1. V lost 0 bases, J lost 9 bases, and 8 bases stayed unmatched. CDR3 length: 14 residues. CDR1 is SGHRS, CDR2 YFSETQ, per germline. The CDR3 region is CASSLAERGQKAFF. The DNA for the CDR3 is TGCGCCAGCAGCTTGGCTGAAAGGGGGCAGAAAGCTTTCTTT.

The chain employs TRBV3-1 (or the pseudogene TRBV3-2) and TRBJ2-5; 9 nucleotides align to TRBD2. The ends lost 0 bases at V and 3 bases at J; junction bases unmatched: 5. There are 16 residues in the CDR3. The germline CDR1 and CDR2 sequences are LGHDT and YNNKEL (reference sequence). The CDR3 protein is CASSQDGRGGKETQYF. The CDR3 coding sequence is TGTGCCAGCAGCCAAGATGGGCGGGGGGGCAAAGAGACCCAGTACTTC.

The chain carries TRBV7-3 and TRBJ2-1; TRBD2 aligns across 9 bases. The CDR3 contains 15 residues. Germline V gene lookup returns CDR1 SGHTA and CDR2 FQGTGA. The trim removed 5 bases at V and 6 bases at J, leaving 8 bases unmatched. CDR3 nucleotides: TGTGCCAGCAGCGCTGCGGGGGGGCCCCTCAATGAGCAGTTCTTC. As protein: CASSAAGGPLNEQFF.

The genes are TRBV10-3 and TRBJ1-1; 7 bases fit TRBD1. The CDR3 loop spans 16 amino acids. Trimming took 0 bases from V and 5 from J; bases not matched to a gene: 9. The germline V gene encodes CDR1 ENHRY and CDR2 SYGVKD. As DNA, the CDR3 is TGTGCCATCAGTGAGTCTGGGCCAGGGGGTTATACTGAAGCTTTCTTT. This encodes CAISESGPGGYTEAFF.